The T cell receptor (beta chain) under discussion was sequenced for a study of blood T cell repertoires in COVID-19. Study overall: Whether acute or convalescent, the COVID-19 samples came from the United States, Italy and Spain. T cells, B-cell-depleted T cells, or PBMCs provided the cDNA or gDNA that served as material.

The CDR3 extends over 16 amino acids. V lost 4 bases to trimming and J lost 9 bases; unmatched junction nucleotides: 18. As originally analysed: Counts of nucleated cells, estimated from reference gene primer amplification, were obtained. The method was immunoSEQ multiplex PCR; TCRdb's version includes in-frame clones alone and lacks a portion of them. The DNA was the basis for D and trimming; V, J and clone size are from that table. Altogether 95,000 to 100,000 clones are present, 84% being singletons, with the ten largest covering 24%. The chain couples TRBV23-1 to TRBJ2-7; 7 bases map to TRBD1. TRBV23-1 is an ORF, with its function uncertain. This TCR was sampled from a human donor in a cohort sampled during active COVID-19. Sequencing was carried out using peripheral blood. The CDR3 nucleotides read TGCGCCAGCAGTCTTAGAGCCCGGGACAGCTCTCTAGGGCAGTACTTC. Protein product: CASSLRARDSSLGQYF.